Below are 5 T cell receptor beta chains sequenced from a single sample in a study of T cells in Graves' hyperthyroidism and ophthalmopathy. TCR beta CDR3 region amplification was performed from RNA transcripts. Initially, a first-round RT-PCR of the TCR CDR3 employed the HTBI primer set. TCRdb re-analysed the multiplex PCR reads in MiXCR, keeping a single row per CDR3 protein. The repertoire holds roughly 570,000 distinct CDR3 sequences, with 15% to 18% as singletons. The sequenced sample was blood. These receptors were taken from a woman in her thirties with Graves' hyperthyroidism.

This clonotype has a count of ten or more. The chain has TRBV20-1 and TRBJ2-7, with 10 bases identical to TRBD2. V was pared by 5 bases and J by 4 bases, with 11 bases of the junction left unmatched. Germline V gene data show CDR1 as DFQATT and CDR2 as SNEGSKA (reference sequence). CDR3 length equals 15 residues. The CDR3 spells CSASKRVAGGYEQYF. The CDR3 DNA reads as TGCAGTGCTTCTAAGAGGGTAGCGGGAGGATACGAGCAGTACTTC.

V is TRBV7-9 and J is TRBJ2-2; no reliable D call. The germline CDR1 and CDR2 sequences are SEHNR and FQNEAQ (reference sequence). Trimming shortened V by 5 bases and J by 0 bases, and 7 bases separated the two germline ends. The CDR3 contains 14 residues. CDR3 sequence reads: CASSPTTNTGELFF. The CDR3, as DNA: TGTGCCAGCAGCCCAACTACGAACACCGGGGAGCTGTTTTTT. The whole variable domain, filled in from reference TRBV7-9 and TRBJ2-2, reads DTGVSQNPRHKITKRGQNVTFRCDPISEHNRLYWYRQTLGQGPEFLTYFQNEAQLEKSRLLSDRFSAERPKGSFSTLEIQRTEQGDSAMYLCASSPTTNTGELFFGEGSRLTVL.

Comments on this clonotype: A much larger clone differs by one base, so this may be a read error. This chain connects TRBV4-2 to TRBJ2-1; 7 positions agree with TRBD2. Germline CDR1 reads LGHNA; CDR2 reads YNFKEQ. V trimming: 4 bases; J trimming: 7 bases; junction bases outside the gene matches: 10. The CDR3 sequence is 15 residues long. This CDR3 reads CASSPRGGVRNEQFF. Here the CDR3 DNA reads TGTGCCAGCAGCCCCCGCGGGGGAGTCAGAAATGAGCAGTTCTTC.

The CDR3 reads CSARRAPATISSEQFF. The DNA of the CDR3 is TGCAGTGCTAGACGAGCTCCCGCGACTATCTCAAGTGAGCAGTTCTTC. The chain recombines TRBV20-1 with TRBJ2-1; a weak D match, TRBD2 (5 bases). Germline loops: CDR1 DFQATT, CDR2 SNEGSKA (reference sequence). CDR3 size: 16 residues. The V end lost 2 bases, the J end lost 9 bases, and 23 bases lay between the germline ends.

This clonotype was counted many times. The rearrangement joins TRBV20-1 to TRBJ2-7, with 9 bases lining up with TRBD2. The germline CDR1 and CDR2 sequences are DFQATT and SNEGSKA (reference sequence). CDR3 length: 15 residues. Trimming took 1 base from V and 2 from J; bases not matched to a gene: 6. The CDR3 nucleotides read TGCAGTGCTAGAGGGGAAAGCGGGGGGACCTACGAGCAGTACTTC. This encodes CSARGESGGTYEQYF.